The 17 T cell receptor beta chains below come from one sample, sequenced in a study of T cell responses to AZD1222 COVID-19 vaccine (dated by TCRdb to the early 2020s). What this sample's time point label stands for: about 28 days (+/-7) after the second vaccine dose. Library construction relied on the immunoSEQ multiplex PCR assay. The source is immuneACCESS, and TCRdb retained only in-frame sequences with V and J called. Part of the clones is not carried over; for the studies checked, unresolved V genes explain less than half of this, and the remainder is unexplained. This sample lists around 150,000 clones; 91% were detected once. The ten largest clones represent roughly 1.3% of the sample. The sequencing here drew on peripheral blood, taken 28 days after the second AZD1222 dose. The receptor source for this set is an adult who received the AZD1222 COVID-19 vaccine.

V and J are TRBV7-3 and TRBJ2-3; TRBD2 is a possible D gene (5 bases). The CDR3 runs to 14 residues. V gave up 3 bases and J gave up 0 bases, with 7 bases separating them. Looked up from germline, CDR1 is SGHTA and CDR2 is FQGTGA. CDR3 sequence: CASSFSASTDTQYF. The CDR3 DNA sequence: TGTGCCAGCAGCTTTAGCGCGAGCACAGATACGCAGTATTTT.

The chain carries TRBV15 and TRBJ2-7, with TRBD1 matching over 9 bases. Germline V gene lookup returns CDR1 LNHNV and CDR2 YYDKDF (reference sequence). Germline trimming cut 3 bases from V and 3 bases from J; bases unmatched to any gene: 3. The CDR3 totals 14 residues. The chain's CDR3 is CATSRGQGFYEQYF. The CDR3 DNA reads TGTGCCACCAGCAGGGGACAGGGATTCTACGAGCAGTACTTC.

The J gene is TRBJ2-7, the V gene TRBV9, with 11 bases fitting TRBD2. Germline CDR1 SGDLS, CDR2 YYNGEE. The CDR3 totals 15 residues. Trimming at V came to 0 bases and at J to 7 bases, leaving 6 bases not matched to a gene. This chain's CDR3 is CASSVDLAGGGEQYF. As DNA, the CDR3 is TGTGCCAGCAGCGTAGATCTAGCGGGAGGAGGTGAGCAGTACTTC.

Of note for this clone: Since no conserved phenylalanine or tryptophan closes the CDR3, a read error is the likely cause. Because the CDR3's place on the DNA is in doubt, the DNA is left out and the CDR3 is given as listed by TCRdb. The V and J genes are TRBV4-3 and TRBJ2-7; the table's D call TRBD1 went unverified against the DNA. The CDR3 adds up to 11 amino acids, both ends counted. The germline V gene has CDR1 LGHNA and CDR2 YSLEER. The CDR3 here is CASSQDRGQGI.

The chain has TRBV28 and TRBJ1-2; a possible D gene is TRBD1 (5 bases). The CDR3 consists of 14 residues. V was shortened by 5 bases and J by 1 base, with 11 bases between the two germline ends. Germline V gene sequence: CDR1 MDHEN, CDR2 SYDVKM. CDR3 residues: CASSQIGDNYGYTF. Written as DNA, the CDR3 is TGTGCCAGCAGTCAAATAGGGGATAACTATGGCTACACCTTC.

V usage is TRBV2 and J usage is TRBJ2-1; 9 nucleotides align to TRBD2. CDR3 length equals 18 residues. V lost 4 bases, J lost 0 bases, and 10 bases stayed unmatched. Germline lookup yields CDR1 SNHLY and CDR2 FYNNEI. CDR3: CASSVVLAGTPSYNEQFF. In nucleotides, the CDR3 is TGTGCCAGCAGTGTCGTTCTAGCGGGGACCCCCTCCTACAATGAGCAGTTCTTC.

The CDR3 DNA follows: TGTGCCAGCAGCCCACCGTGGGGGAACACTGAAGCTTTCTTT. Encoded protein: CASSPPWGNTEAFF. This chain joins TRBV7-9 and TRBJ1-1; no reliable D call. The V and J ends lost 5 bases and 1 base respectively, with 11 bases between them. The germline gives CDR1 SEHNR, CDR2 FQNEAQ (reference sequence). CDR3 length: 14 residues.

The chain is built from TRBV15 and TRBJ2-5; maybe TRBD1 (6 bases). Deletions cut 8 bases from V and 1 base from J, with 14 bases between. The CDR3 extends over 14 amino acids. Germline CDR1 reads LNHNV; CDR2 reads YYDKDF (reference sequence). In DNA, the CDR3 is TGTGCCACCGCTCACGGACAGACCCAAGAGACCCAGTACTTC. It yields the protein CATAHGQTQETQYF.

This clone was seen a single time. The chain has TRBV27 and TRBJ2-7, with D possibly being TRBD2 (6 bases). The V gene's germline CDR1 is MNHEY and CDR2 SMNVEV (reference sequence). The CDR3 is made up of 14 amino acids. V lost 3 bases, J lost 4 bases, and 13 bases lay in between. CDR3 DNA: TGTGCCAGCAGTTTGGCCCTGGCGGGGTACGAGCAGTACTTC. It translates to CASSLALAGYEQYF.

This sequence joins TRBV5-4 and TRBJ2-1, with 10 bases identical to TRBD2. Per germline, CDR1 SGHNT and CDR2 YYREEE (reference sequence). J was trimmed by 0 bases and V by 6 bases; bases with no gene match: 6. CDR3 length: 16 residues. The CDR3: CASKSGGDSSYNEQFF. In DNA, the CDR3 is TGTGCCAGCAAAAGCGGGGGGGACAGCTCCTACAATGAGCAGTTCTTC.

The J gene is TRBJ1-1, the V gene TRBV28; perhaps TRBD1 as D (6 bases). Germline assignment: CDR1 MDHEN and CDR2 SYDVKM. The CDR3 length is 14 residues. V was cut by 5 bases and J by 1 base, with 11 bases left in between. CDR3 in amino acids: CASSPPGQNTEAFF. The DNA for the CDR3 is TGTGCCAGCAGTCCCCCGGGACAGAACACTGAAGCTTTCTTT. The variable domain in full, completed from reference TRBV28 and TRBJ1-1, reads DVKVTQSSRYLVKRTGEKVFLECVQDMDHENMFWYRQDPGLGLRLIYFSYDVKMKEKGDIPEGYSVSREKKERFSLILESASTNQTSMYLCASSPPGQNTEAFFGQGTRLTVV.

The CDR3: CASSTYSGTGKKTQYF. DNA of the CDR3: TGTGCCAGCAGCACCTACTCCGGGACAGGGAAAAAGACCCAGTACTTC. The V and J genes are TRBV7-8 and TRBJ2-5; 9 bases match TRBD1. CDR1 is SGHVS, CDR2 FQNEAQ, per germline. The CDR3 extends over 16 amino acids. Germline trimming cut 5 bases from V and 6 bases from J; bases unmatched to any gene: 13. Drawing the rest from reference TRBV7-8 and TRBJ2-5, the complete variable domain is GAGVSQSPRYKVAKRGQDVALRCDPISGHVSLFWYQQALGQGPEFLTYFQNEAQLDKSGLPSDRFFAERPEGSVSTLKIQRTQQEDSAVYLCASSTYSGTGKKTQYFGPGTRLLVL.

The chain recombines TRBV15 with TRBJ2-7; 7 bases are a match to TRBD1. The CDR3 loop spans 15 amino acids. Germline CDR1 LNHNV, CDR2 YYDKDF (reference sequence). The V gene end was trimmed by 3 bases and the J gene end by 2 bases; junction bases not matched to a gene: 7. CDR3 sequence: CATSSIDRETYEQYF. In DNA, the CDR3 is TGTGCCACCAGCAGTATCGACAGGGAGACCTACGAGCAGTACTTC.

This rearrangement joins TRBV10-1 to TRBJ2-1, with 10 bases that match TRBD2. The germline gives CDR1 WNHNN, CDR2 SYGVQD (reference sequence). This CDR3 is built from 17 residues. The trim removed 3 bases at V and 8 bases at J, leaving 13 bases unmatched. The CDR3 here is CASSDPRGSGRRDEQFF. The CDR3 DNA sequence: TGCGCCAGCAGTGACCCCCGGGGTAGCGGGAGGAGAGATGAGCAGTTCTTC.

V gene TRBV6-2 or TRBV6-3 combines with J gene TRBJ1-1, with no clear D. CDR1 and CDR2 from the germline V gene are MNHEY and SVGEGT. V shed 4 bases and J shed 0 bases, with 9 bases lying between them. The CDR3 extends over 14 amino acids. The CDR3 coding sequence is TGTGCCAGCAGTTGGTCGACGATGAACACTGAAGCTTTCTTT. This codes for CASSWSTMNTEAFF.

The chain joins TRBV28 to TRBJ1-5; D perhaps matches TRBD1 (5 bases). The germline V gene encodes CDR1 MDHEN and CDR2 SYDVKM. Trimming left V 1 base short and J 4 bases short, with 14 bases between. The CDR3 covers 16 residues. The CDR3 reads CASSLSRTPPNQPQHF. The DNA for the CDR3 is TGTGCCAGCAGTTTATCTCGGACACCGCCAAATCAGCCCCAGCATTTT.

The V call is TRBV11-2, the J call TRBJ2-3; 10 positions agree with TRBD2. From germline, CDR1 is SGHAT and CDR2 FQNNGV. The CDR3 spans 17 residues. Unmatched junction bases numbered 7, after V lost 0 bases and J lost 4 bases. The chain's CDR3 is CASSLDLAGVSADTQYF. The CDR3 DNA reads as TGTGCCAGCAGCTTAGATCTAGCGGGGGTTAGCGCAGATACGCAGTATTTT.